The 31 T cell receptor beta chains below were found in one sample sequenced in a study of T cell changes during pregnancy in multiple sclerosis (dated 2019 in TCRdb). The library was prepared using the immunoSEQ multiplex PCR assay. TCRdb took this table from immuneACCESS and kept in-frame rearrangements with V and J called. Such tables lack part of the clones; where checked against another copy, unresolved V genes explain under half of the gap, and the rest is unexplained. The sample profile shows about 68,000 clones; 90% of them were found once. The ten largest clones take up 1.4% to 1.5% of the sample. Sequences were derived from peripheral blood, sampled in the third trimester of pregnancy. The receptors were sampled from a female donor with multiple sclerosis, enrolled in a pregnancy study.

In this sample, this clone turned up once. V and J are TRBV2 and TRBJ1-1; tentatively, D is TRBD1 (6 bases). This CDR3 has 14 residues. V gave up 7 bases and J gave up 5 bases, with 17 bases separating them. Germline V lookup: CDR1 SNHLY, CDR2 FYNNEI. CDR3: CASIGLRGGTEAFF. The CDR3 coding sequence is TGTGCCAGCATAGGACTTAGGGGGGGTACTGAAGCTTTCTTT.

This sequence joins TRBV5-1 and TRBJ2-5; 7 positions match TRBD2. CDR3 length equals 17 residues. J was trimmed by 0 bases and V by 3 bases; bases with no gene match: 11. Germline CDR1 reads SGHRS; CDR2 reads YFSETQ. For the CDR3, the DNA is TGCGCCAGCAGCTCCCAAGTTAGGAGCGGGGACCAAGAGACCCAGTACTTC. The encoded protein is CASSSQVRSGDQETQYF.

V is TRBV6-6 and J is TRBJ2-7, with a weak D call TRBD2 (5 bases). CDR3 length: 14 residues. Between the trimmed V and J ends, which lost 0 bases and 0 bases, there was a span of 6 bases. Germline V CDR1 and CDR2: MNHNY, SVGAGI (reference sequence). The CDR3 region has the DNA TGTGCCAGCAGTTACTCGGGGAGCTCCTACGAGCAGTACTTC. As protein: CASSYSGSSYEQYF.

The chain is built from TRBV5-6 and TRBJ2-3, with 9 bases that match TRBD2. V was pared by 2 bases and J by 2 bases, with 15 bases of the junction left unmatched. The length of the CDR3 is 19 residues. Per germline, CDR1 SGHDT and CDR2 YYEEEE. CDR3 sequence: CASSLRTARTSDFTDTQYF. CDR3 nucleotide sequence: TGTGCCAGCAGCTTAAGGACCGCCAGGACTAGCGATTTCACAGATACGCAGTATTTT.

The J gene is TRBJ1-1, the V gene TRBV2; the match to TRBD1 covers 10 bases. This CDR3 is 17 amino acids long. Germline V gene data show CDR1 as SNHLY and CDR2 as FYNNEI. Losses at the gene ends were 4 bases for V and 1 base for J; bases not matched to a gene: 9. The chain's CDR3 is CASSGTGGKKTNTEAFF. CDR3 nucleotide sequence: TGTGCCAGCAGTGGGACAGGGGGTAAGAAAACGAACACTGAAGCTTTCTTT.

DNA for the CDR3: TGCGCCAGCACGGACAGTACTCCCCCTTCTAACTATGGCTACACCTTC. Encoded protein: CASTDSTPPSNYGYTF. V gene TRBV10-2 combines with J gene TRBJ1-2; D perhaps matches TRBD1 (6 bases). V lost 7 bases and J lost 0, with 18 bases in between. CDR1 and CDR2 (germline): WSHSY, SAAADI. The CDR3 sequence is 16 residues long.

This chain links TRBV6-4 with TRBJ2-2, with 7 bases identical to TRBD1. V shed 3 bases and J 5 bases; nucleotides not matched to a gene: 6. This CDR3 is 15 amino acids long. Germline-derived CDR1 and CDR2 are MRHNA and SNTAGT. The CDR3 protein is CASSESTGRTGELFF. In DNA, the CDR3 is TGTGCCAGCAGTGAGTCGACAGGGCGGACCGGGGAGCTGTTTTTT.

The chain recombines TRBV2 with TRBJ1-1, with 7 bases matching TRBD1. There are 17 residues in the CDR3. J gave up 0 bases and V 2 bases, and 9 bases lay outside the gene matches. Germline V gene sequence: CDR1 SNHLY, CDR2 FYNNEI. The CDR3 loop is CASSERGVGQLNTEAFF. The CDR3 nucleotides read TGTGCCAGCAGTGAACGTGGGGTGGGACAGTTGAACACTGAAGCTTTCTTT.

V is TRBV14 and J is TRBJ1-2; 8 bases map to TRBD1. The CDR3 is 13 amino acids. CDR1 and CDR2 from the germline V gene are SGHDN and FVKESK. V gave up 3 bases and J gave up 6 bases; unmatched junction bases: 3. The CDR3 here is CASSQGQVNGYTF. The CDR3 nucleotides are TGTGCCAGCAGCCAGGGACAGGTTAATGGCTACACCTTC.

V usage is TRBV29-1 and J usage is TRBJ2-5, with 10 bases fitting TRBD1. The length of the CDR3 is 13 residues. Germline V gives CDR1 SQVTM, CDR2 ANQGSEA. Trimming cost V 7 bases and J 4 bases; bases outside gene matches: 6. CDR3 protein: CSGRTGGGETQYF. The DNA of the CDR3 is TGCAGCGGCAGGACAGGGGGTGGAGAGACCCAGTACTTC.

The gene calls are TRBV6-5 and TRBJ2-5; D not certain. Trimming shortened V by 5 bases and J by 5 bases, and 9 bases separated the two germline ends. Germline values: CDR1 MNHEY, CDR2 SVGAGI. The CDR3 runs 12 residues. CDR3 in amino acids: CASSLAGETQYF. The DNA of the CDR3 is TGTGCCAGCAGTCTGGCCGGGGAGACCCAGTACTTC.

The chain couples TRBV7-8 to TRBJ1-2, with TRBD1 matching over 7 bases. There are 17 residues in the CDR3. Germline values: CDR1 SGHVS, CDR2 FQNEAQ. V lost 6 bases and J lost 4; bases outside the gene matches: 17. CDR3 nucleotides: TGTGCCAGCAGGGGTCCGGCGACAGGGTATAAAGGCTATGGCTACACCTTC. Amino acid sequence: CASRGPATGYKGYGYTF.

This chain links TRBV2 with TRBJ1-2, with 8 bases matching TRBD1. The V gene end was trimmed by 6 bases and the J gene end by 4 bases; junction bases not matched to a gene: 10. The germline CDR1 and CDR2 sequences are SNHLY and FYNNEI. This CDR3 is built from 15 residues. Here the CDR3 reads CASSEQGVVTYGYTF. The CDR3 DNA is TGTGCCAGCAGCGAACAGGGGGTGGTTACCTATGGCTACACCTTC.

V usage is TRBV6-1 and J usage is TRBJ2-1; no reliable D call. Deletions cut 1 base from V and 7 bases from J, with 14 bases between. The V gene's germline CDR1 is MNHNS and CDR2 SASEGT. This CDR3 has 15 amino acids. CDR3 region: CASSEGARVPNEQFF. The DNA for the CDR3 is TGTGCCAGCAGTGAAGGGGCCCGAGTCCCGAATGAGCAGTTCTTC.

The chain couples TRBV27 to TRBJ1-2, with D possibly being TRBD1 (6 bases). Trimming took off 2 bases at V and 4 bases at J, with 11 bases between the two ends. Germline V gene sequence: CDR1 MNHEY, CDR2 SMNVEV (reference sequence). The CDR3 totals 14 residues. The CDR3 region has the DNA TGTGCCAGCAGTTTAAGTGGGGGCGTCTATGGCTACACCTTC. It codes for CASSLSGGVYGYTF.

The J gene is TRBJ1-5, the V gene TRBV2, with a tentative D call TRBD1 (6 bases). The germline gives CDR1 SNHLY, CDR2 FYNNEI. Trimming removed 1 base at V and 7 bases at J, with 11 bases between. The CDR3 is 14 amino acids. The CDR3 spells CASSEGERGQPQHF. The CDR3 nucleotides read TGTGCCAGCAGTGAAGGAGAAAGGGGGCAGCCCCAGCATTTT. Supplemented by reference TRBV2 and TRBJ1-5, the full variable domain reads EPEVTQTPSHQVTQMGQEVILRCVPISNHLYFYWYRQILGQKVEFLVSFYNNEISEKSEIFDDQFSVERPDGSNFTLKIRSTKLEDSAMYFCASSEGERGQPQHFGDGTRLSIL.

V gene TRBV29-1 combines with J gene TRBJ2-3, with a weak D call TRBD2 (5 bases). V gave up 8 bases and J gave up 4 bases, with 16 bases separating them. This CDR3 contains 13 residues. The V gene's germline CDR1 is SQVTM and CDR2 ANQGSEA. The CDR3 here is CSLSGPRADTQYF. CDR3 bases: TGCAGCCTGAGCGGCCCGAGAGCAGATACGCAGTATTTT.

The chain recombines TRBV11-2 with TRBJ2-1; D remains unclear. Per germline, CDR1 SGHAT and CDR2 FQNNGV. With 3 bases removed from V and 9 bases from J, the gap between germline ends came to 9 bases. This CDR3 region has 12 residues. CDR3 in DNA: TGTGCCAGCAGCTTGGATAGAGGTGAGCAGTTCTTC. Translated, it gives CASSLDRGEQFF.

This clone has more than one count but fewer than ten. V gene TRBV30 combines with J gene TRBJ1-6; a weak D match, TRBD1 (5 bases). The CDR3 is made up of 13 amino acids. Germline V lookup: CDR1 GTSNPN, CDR2 SVGIG (reference sequence). The V end was cut by 5 bases, the J end by 1 base, with 6 bases between. In DNA form, the CDR3 reads TGTGCCTGGGACAGTTCCTATAATTCACCCCTCCACTTT. Its translation: CAWDSSYNSPLHF.

CDR3 nucleotide sequence: TGCGCCAGCAGCCCCCCTAGCGGGAAAGAGACCCAGTACTTC. Amino acids: CASSPPSGKETQYF. The rearrangement links TRBV5-1 to TRBJ2-5, with 9 bases identical to TRBD2. Looked up from germline, CDR1 is SGHRS and CDR2 is YFSETQ. The length of the CDR3 is 14 residues. V shed 4 bases and J 3 bases; nucleotides not matched to a gene: 4.

The gene calls are TRBV19 and TRBJ1-2; tentative D call: TRBD1 (5 bases). In germline, CDR1 is LNHDA, CDR2 SQIVND (reference sequence). V was cut by 3 bases and J by 4 bases, with 9 bases left in between. The CDR3 contains 13 residues. CDR3 in DNA: TGTGCCAGTAGTATCGACAGCAGCTATGGCTACACCTTC. Translated, it gives CASSIDSSYGYTF.

The chain combines TRBV13 with TRBJ1-2; 8 nucleotides match TRBD1. V shed 2 bases, J shed 1 base, and the junction held 3 bases outside the gene matches. The CDR3 is 15 amino acids. Per germline, CDR1 PRHDT and CDR2 FYEKMQ (reference sequence). CDR3 nucleotides: TGTGCCAGCAGCTTAAGAACAGGGGGTAACTATGGCTACACCTTC. Translation: CASSLRTGGNYGYTF.

The V call is TRBV6-4, the J call TRBJ1-1, with D unclear. The CDR3 contains 13 residues. The V end lost 7 bases, the J end lost 4 bases, and 13 bases lay between the germline ends. Germline lookup yields CDR1 MRHNA and CDR2 SNTAGT. The CDR3 region has the DNA TGTGCCAGCACAAATGGGGAGCCCACTGAAGCTTTCTTT. Amino acids: CASTNGEPTEAFF.

This chain uses TRBV19 with TRBJ1-1; 10 bases map to TRBD1. Germline V gives CDR1 LNHDA, CDR2 SQIVND (reference sequence). Trimming removed 3 bases from V and 6 bases from J; junction bases left unmatched: 7. This CDR3 contains 15 residues. The CDR3 nucleotides are TGTGCCAGTAGTATCCTGACAGGGGGCGCCGCTGAAGCTTTCTTT. Its protein product is CASSILTGGAAEAFF.

The chain recombines TRBV7-2 with TRBJ1-3, with unresolved D. This CDR3 has 14 amino acids. The V and J ends lost 5 bases and 8 bases respectively, with 16 bases between them. Germline CDR1 reads SGHTA; CDR2 reads FQGNSA. Here the CDR3 DNA reads TGTGCCAGCAGCCTCACTCCAAAAGAGGACACCATATATTTT. Its translation is CASSLTPKEDTIYF. Full variable domain (outside the CDR3, taken from reference TRBV7-2 and TRBJ1-3): GAGVSQSPSNKVTEKGKDVELRCDPISGHTALYWYRQSLGQGLEFLIYFQGNSAPDKSGLPSDRFSAERTGGSVSTLTIQRTQQEDSAVYLCASSLTPKEDTIYFGEGSWLTVV.

The genes are TRBV6-5 and TRBJ1-4, with 9 bases that match TRBD1. V gave up 8 bases and J gave up 7 bases; unmatched junction bases: 8. Germline CDR1 reads MNHEY; CDR2 reads SVGAGI. The CDR3 consists of 14 residues. The CDR3 DNA follows: TGTGCCAGCGCAACGGGACAGGGTCGTGAAAAACTGTTTTTT. This codes for CASATGQGREKLFF.

This clone showed up just a few times. The chain carries TRBV12-5 and TRBJ1-4, with D tentatively TRBD1 (6 bases). The CDR3 spans 18 residues. The germline gives CDR1 LGHNT, CDR2 FRNRAP. V was trimmed by 5 bases and J by 0 bases, leaving 19 bases between them. The CDR3 here is CASGLGAVTSPTNEKLFF. DNA for the CDR3: TGTGCTAGTGGTCTGGGGGCCGTAACCTCCCCAACTAATGAAAAACTGTTTTTT.

The chain combines TRBV28 with TRBJ1-3; tentative D call: TRBD1 (6 bases). The CDR3 extends over 14 amino acids. V was pared by 6 bases and J by 2 bases, with 11 bases between. The germline CDR1 and CDR2 sequences are MDHEN and SYDVKM. CDR3 DNA sequence: TGTGCCAGCAGCTCTACAGGGACTGGAAACACCATATATTTT. Its translation is CASSSTGTGNTIYF.

V gene TRBV9 combines with J gene TRBJ2-1; D remains unclear. The CDR3 covers 10 residues. Germline CDR1 and CDR2: SGDLS and YYNGEE. V lost 3 bases, J lost 9 bases, and 4 bases lay in between. The CDR3 DNA reads as TGTGCCAGCAGCGGCGGTGAGCAGTTCTTC. Translation: CASSGGEQFF.

The chain couples TRBV6-1 to TRBJ2-4, with 7 bases that match TRBD2. The junction had 9 bases not matched to a gene; V was cut back by 7 bases and J by 9 bases. Germline-derived CDR1 and CDR2 are MNHNS and SASEGT. CDR3 length: 13 residues. CDR3 nucleotides: TGTGCCAGCACGGGGGGATCAAAACTCATTCAGTACTTC. This translates into CASTGGSKLIQYF.

The V gene is TRBV11-2, the J gene TRBJ1-1; D ambiguous. The V end was cut by 3 bases, the J end by 6 bases, with 11 bases between. CDR3 length: 13 amino acids. CDR1 is SGHAT and CDR2 is FQNNGV in the germline V gene. CDR3 bases: TGTGCCAGCAGCTTGGCCAGGCTGTCTGAAGCTTTCTTT. Its translation is CASSLARLSEAFF.